This record looks at one TCR beta chain sequence and its context. Antigen specificity is unknown. The sample belongs to a study of identical twins. General observations from the study: With beta out-of-frame sequences, excess sharing by twins was weaker.

TCRdb redid the calling of the 5' RACE reads with MiXCR, one entry per CDR3 protein. The sample records around 550,000 distinct CDR3 sequences, about 15% being singletons. These data also formed part of another study, on yellow fever vaccine responses in identical twins. Per that paper: On the reported evidence, twins' vaccine T cell responses seemed partly convergent and partly personalized.

Specimen: CD4+ T cells sorted from blood. The receptor's source is a woman aged 18-30 years in good health.

As DNA, the CDR3 is TGTGCCAGCTCACCCAACAGGGGCGGCGGGGGCTACACCTTC. Encoded protein: CASSPNRGGGGYTF. The rearrangement uses TRBV18 and TRBJ1-2; 7 bases are shared with TRBD1. Germline V gene sequence: CDR1 KGHSH, CDR2 LQKENI. This CDR3 spans 14 amino acids. The V and J ends lost 3 bases and 8 bases, in that order; junction bases with no gene match: 9.